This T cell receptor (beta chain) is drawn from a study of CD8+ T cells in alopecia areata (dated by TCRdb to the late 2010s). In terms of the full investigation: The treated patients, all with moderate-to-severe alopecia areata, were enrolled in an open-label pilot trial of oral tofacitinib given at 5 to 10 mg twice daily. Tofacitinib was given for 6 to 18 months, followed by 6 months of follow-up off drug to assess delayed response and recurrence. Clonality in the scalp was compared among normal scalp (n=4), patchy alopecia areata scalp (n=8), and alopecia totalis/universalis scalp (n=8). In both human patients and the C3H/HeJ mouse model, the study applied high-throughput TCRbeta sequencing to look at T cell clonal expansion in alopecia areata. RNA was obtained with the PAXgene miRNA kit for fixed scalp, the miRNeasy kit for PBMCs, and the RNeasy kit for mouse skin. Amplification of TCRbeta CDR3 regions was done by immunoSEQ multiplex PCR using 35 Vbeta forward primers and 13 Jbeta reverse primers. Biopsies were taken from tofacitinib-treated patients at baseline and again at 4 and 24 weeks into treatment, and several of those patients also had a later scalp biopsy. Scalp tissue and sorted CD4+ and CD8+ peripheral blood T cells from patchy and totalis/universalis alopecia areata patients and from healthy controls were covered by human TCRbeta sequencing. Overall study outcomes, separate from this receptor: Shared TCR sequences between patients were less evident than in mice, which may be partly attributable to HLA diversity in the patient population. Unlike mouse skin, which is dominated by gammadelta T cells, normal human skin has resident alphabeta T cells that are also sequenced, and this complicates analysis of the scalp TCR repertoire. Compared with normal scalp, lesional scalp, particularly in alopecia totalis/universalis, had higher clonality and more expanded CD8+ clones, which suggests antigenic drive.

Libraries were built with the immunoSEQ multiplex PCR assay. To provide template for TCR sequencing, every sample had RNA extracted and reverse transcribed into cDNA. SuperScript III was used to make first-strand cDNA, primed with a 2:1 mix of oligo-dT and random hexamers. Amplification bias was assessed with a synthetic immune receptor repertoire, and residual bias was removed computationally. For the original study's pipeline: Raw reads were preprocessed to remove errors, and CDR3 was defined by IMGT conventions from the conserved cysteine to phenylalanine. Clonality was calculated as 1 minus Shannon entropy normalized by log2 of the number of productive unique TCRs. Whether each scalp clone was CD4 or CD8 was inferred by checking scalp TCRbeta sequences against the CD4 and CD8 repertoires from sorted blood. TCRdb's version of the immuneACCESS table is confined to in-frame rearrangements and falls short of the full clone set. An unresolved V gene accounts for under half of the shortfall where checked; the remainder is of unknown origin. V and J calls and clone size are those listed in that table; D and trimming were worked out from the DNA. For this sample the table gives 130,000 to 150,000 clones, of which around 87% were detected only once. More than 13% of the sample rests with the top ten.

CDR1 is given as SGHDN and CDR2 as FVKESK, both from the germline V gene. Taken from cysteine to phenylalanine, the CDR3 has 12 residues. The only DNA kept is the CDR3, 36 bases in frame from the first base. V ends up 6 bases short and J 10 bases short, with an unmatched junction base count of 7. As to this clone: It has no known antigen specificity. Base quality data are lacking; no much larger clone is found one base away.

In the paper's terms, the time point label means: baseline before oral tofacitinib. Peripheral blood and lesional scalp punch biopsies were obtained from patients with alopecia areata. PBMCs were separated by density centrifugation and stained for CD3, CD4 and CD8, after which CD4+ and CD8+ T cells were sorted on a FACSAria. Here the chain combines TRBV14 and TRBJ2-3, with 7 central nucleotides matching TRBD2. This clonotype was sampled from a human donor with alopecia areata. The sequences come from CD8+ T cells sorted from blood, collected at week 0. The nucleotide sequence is TGTGCCAGCAGGCCTACGGGGGGTCCGCAGTATTTT. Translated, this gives CASRPTGGPQYF.